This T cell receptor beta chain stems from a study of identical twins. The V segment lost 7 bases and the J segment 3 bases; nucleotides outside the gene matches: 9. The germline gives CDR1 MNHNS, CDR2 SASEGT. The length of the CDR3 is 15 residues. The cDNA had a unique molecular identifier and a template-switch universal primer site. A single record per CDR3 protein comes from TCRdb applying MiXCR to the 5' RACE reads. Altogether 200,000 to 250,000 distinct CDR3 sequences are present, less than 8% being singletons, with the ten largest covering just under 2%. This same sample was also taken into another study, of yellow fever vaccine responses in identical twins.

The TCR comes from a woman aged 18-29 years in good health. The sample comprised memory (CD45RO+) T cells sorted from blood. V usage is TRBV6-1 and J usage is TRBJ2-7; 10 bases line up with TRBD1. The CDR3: CASTYRDRGIYEQYF. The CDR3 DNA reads TGTGCCAGCACGTACCGGGACAGGGGAATCTACGAGCAGTACTTC.